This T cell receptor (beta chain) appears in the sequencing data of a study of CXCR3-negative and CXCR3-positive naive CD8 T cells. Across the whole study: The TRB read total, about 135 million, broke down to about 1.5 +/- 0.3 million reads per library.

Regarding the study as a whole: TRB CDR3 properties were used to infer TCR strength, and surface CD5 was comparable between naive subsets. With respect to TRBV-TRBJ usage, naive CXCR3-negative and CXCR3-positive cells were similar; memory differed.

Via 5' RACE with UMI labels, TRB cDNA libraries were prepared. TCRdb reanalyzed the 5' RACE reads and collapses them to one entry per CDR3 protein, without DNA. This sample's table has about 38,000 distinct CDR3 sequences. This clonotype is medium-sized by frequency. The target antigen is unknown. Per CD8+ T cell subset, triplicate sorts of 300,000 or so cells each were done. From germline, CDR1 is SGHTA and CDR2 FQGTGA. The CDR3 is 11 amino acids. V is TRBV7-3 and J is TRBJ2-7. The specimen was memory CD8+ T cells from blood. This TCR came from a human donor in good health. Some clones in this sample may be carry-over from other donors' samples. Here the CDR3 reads CASSSGDEQYF. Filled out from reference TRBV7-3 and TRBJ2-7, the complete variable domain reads GAGVSQTPSNKVTEKGKYVELRCDPISGHTALYWYRQSLGQGPEFLIYFQGTGAADDSGLPNDRFFAVRPEGSVSTLKIQRTERGDSAVYLCASSSGDEQYFGPGTRLTVT.